The 10 T cell receptor beta chains reported below all come from one sample, sequenced in a study of tumor and adjacent non-tumor tissue in lung cancer. The library came from three nested PCR rounds adapted from ARM-PCR protocols. Each CDR3 protein gets one entry after TCRdb re-called the multiplex PCR reads with MiXCR. The profile shows about 100,000 distinct CDR3 sequences, around three fifths of them singletons. The template was RNA from unsorted bulk tissue. This non-tumor lung sample came from over 3 cm beyond the tumor edge. Sequencing was done on a sample of distant non-tumor lung tissue. The receptor set was obtained from a man in his thirties or forties with non-small cell lung cancer.

A single count supports this clonotype. This is likely a read error, given that the CDR3 carries no conserved phenylalanine or tryptophan at its end. This chain uses TRBV30 with TRBJ2-5; TRBD2 matches at 9 bases. The CDR3 extends over 13 amino acids. Germline CDR1 reads GTSNPN; CDR2 reads SVGIG (reference sequence). V dropped 5 bases and J dropped 0; count of bases not matched to a gene: 1. The CDR3 protein is CAWRTSDQETQYL. The CDR3, as DNA: TGTGCCTGGCGGACTAGCGACCAAGAGACCCAGTACCTC.

This clonotype came up a few times. Mismatch with germline at one junction end may stem from a read error. The CDR3 DNA reads TGTGCCGGCAGTTACCAGGCAGGGGGCGTGGAGACCCAGTACTTC. This encodes CAGSYQAGGVETQYF. The chain has TRBV6-2 or TRBV6-3 and TRBJ2-5, with 8 bases fitting TRBD1. Germline V CDR1 and CDR2: MNHEY, SVGEGT. CDR3 length: 15 residues.

A note on this clonotype: A clone one base away is much larger, so this may be a read error. The rearrangement uses TRBV4-3 and TRBJ2-3; D gene ambiguous. The CDR3 contains 14 residues. CDR1 and CDR2 (germline): LGHNA, YSLEER. The V end was cut by 0 bases, the J end by 1 base, with 5 bases between. The CDR3 reads CASSQDVGTDTQYF. Written as DNA, the CDR3 is TGCGCCAGCAGCCAAGATGTTGGCACAGATACGCAGTATTTT.

This clonotype was seen only a few times. Being one base from a much bigger clone, this may be a read error. The rearrangement joins TRBV20-1 to TRBJ1-4; no clear D gene. Trimming removed 0 bases at V and 8 bases at J, with 10 bases between. The germline V gene has CDR1 DFQATT and CDR2 SNEGSKA (reference sequence). CDR3 length: 13 amino acids. The CDR3 sequence is CSARDVIREKLFF. DNA of the CDR3: TGCAGTGCTAGAGATGTGATTAGAGAAAAACTGTTTTTT.

This clonotype is medium-sized. This chain joins TRBV6-1 and TRBJ1-1; weak D call: TRBD1 (6 bases). V was trimmed by 9 bases and J by 1 base, leaving 15 bases between them. The length of the CDR3 is 14 residues. Germline lookup yields CDR1 MNHNS and CDR2 SASEGT. This CDR3 reads CARTVDRPNTEAFF. In nucleotides, the CDR3 is TGTGCCAGGACAGTCGACAGGCCGAACACTGAAGCTTTCTTT.

This clonotype was seen only a few times. A read error may be the cause here, since a much bigger clone is one base away. The rearrangement joins TRBV5-6 to TRBJ1-5, with D perhaps matching TRBD1 (6 bases). This CDR3 has 15 residues. CDR1 is SGHDT, CDR2 YYEEEE, per germline. The CDR3 spells CVSSFKAGGNQPQHF. DNA for the CDR3: TGTGTCAGCAGCTTCAAAGCAGGGGGCAATCAGCCCCAGCATTTT.

For this clonotype: The junction shows a germline mismatch at one end, possibly a read error. The chain employs TRBV4-1 and TRBJ2-3, with D hard to call. Germline values: CDR1 MGHRA, CDR2 YSYEKL. The CDR3 totals 16 residues. CDR3 protein: CASNQAGVGGTDTQYF. CDR3 coding DNA: TGCGCCAGCAACCAAGCCGGAGTGGGCGGTACGGATACGCAGTATTTT.

Concerning this clonotype: A much more abundant neighbour one base away suggests this may be a read error. This chain connects TRBV6-2 or TRBV6-3 to TRBJ2-2; D might be TRBD1 or TRBD2, each matching 7 bases. Germline assignment: CDR1 MNHEY and CDR2 SVGEGT. V was trimmed by 10 bases and J by 4 bases, leaving 16 bases between them. The CDR3 spans 14 residues. The DNA for the CDR3 is TGTGCCACCAGGGGGGACTACATCACCGGGGAGCTGTTTTTT. Translating gives CATRGDYITGELFF.

This clonotype has ten or more counts. At one end, the junction sequence differs from germline, possibly due to a read error. This chain uses TRBV4-1 with TRBJ1-6; 10 bases match TRBD1. Per the germline V gene, CDR1 is MGHRA and CDR2 is YSYEKL. The CDR3 runs 15 residues. CDR3 residues: CSSSQGTGANSPLHF. CDR3 in DNA: TGCTCCAGCAGCCAGGGGACAGGGGCCAATTCACCCCTCCACTTT.

This chain joins TRBV11-2 and TRBJ1-2; tentatively, D is TRBD1 (5 bases). There are 14 residues in the CDR3. Trimming took 8 bases from V and 1 from J, leaving 14 bases between them. Germline CDR1 SGHAT, CDR2 FQNNGV. The CDR3 region is CASGVPGDNYGYTF. The CDR3 region has the DNA TGTGCCAGCGGCGTTCCGGGGGATAACTATGGCTACACCTTC.